This T cell receptor (beta chain) was retrieved from a study of T cells in Graves' hyperthyroidism and ophthalmopathy. Study-wide results and caveats: Before onset, by a median of around 6.1 months, the model predicted ophthalmopathy. Most thyroid clonotypes expanded above 0.001 appeared in blood too.

This clonotype has a count of ten or more. Its antigen remains unidentified. Each diagnosis drew on symptoms, thyroxine, TRAb, thyroid ultrasound and orbital computed tomography findings. It was over 9.5 ml of fresh peripheral blood that supplied the PBMCs. Amplification targeted TCR beta CDR3 regions from RNA transcripts. An initial round of RT-PCR targeting the TCR CDR3 relied on the HTBI primer set. TCRdb reprocessed the multiplex PCR reads via MiXCR and lists one record per CDR3 protein. Of some 600,000 distinct CDR3 sequences detected, approximately 14% appear once; the ten largest clones hold less than 6%. Input material: blood. The TCR was taken from a woman between 25 and 40 years old with Graves' hyperthyroidism that later progressed to Graves' ophthalmopathy.

CDR3 loop: CAISGTRDYEQYF. DNA of the CDR3: TGTGCCATTTCCGGGACTAGAGACTACGAGCAGTACTTC. The chain carries TRBV10-3 and TRBJ2-7; the match to TRBD2 covers 8 bases. The CDR3 has 13 amino acids. Germline V CDR1 and CDR2: ENHRY, SYGVKD. Trimming cost V 9 bases and J 3 bases; bases outside gene matches: 7.